Listed below are T cell receptor beta chains from one sample, sequenced in a study of control samples from healthy donors and cancer patients. TCRdb's table, derived via immunoSEQ multiplex PCR, lists solely in-frame clones and lacks some. Of more than 30,000 clones in the sample, 83% were seen once. Sample: PBMCs. These receptor sequences come from a woman aged 55 to 70 with lung cancer. The CDR3 runs from the conserved cysteine through the conserved F or W. The D gene is left open where the match is weak. Part of the rows lack a size; the others show once, few, many or a class for expanded clones.

V	size	D	J	DNA	CDR3
TRBV12-5	-	-	TRBJ1-5	TGTGCTAGTGGCCCGATTGGGGCCCGTCGGCCCCAGCATTTT	CASGPIGARRPQHF
TRBV2	-	-	TRBJ1-6	TGTGCCAGCAGCGCGTTCGGGGGGTCGGGTTCACCCCTCCACTTT	CASSAFGGSGSPLHF
TRBV28	-	-	TRBJ1-6	TGTGCCAGCAGTCCGCTAAATTCACCCCTCCACTTT	CASSPLNSPLHF
TRBV18	once	-	TRBJ1-1	TGTGCCAGCTCACCCCAGGGCCTGAACACTGAAGCTTTCTTT	CASSPQGLNTEAFF
TRBV5-5	-	TRBD2	TRBJ2-7	TGTGCCAGCAGCCTGCAGACTAGCGGGAGTATGGGGGAGCAGTACTTC	CASSLQTSGSMGEQYF
TRBV6-5	-	-	TRBJ2-3	TGTGCCAGCAGCTCGACTAGATCTGGCACAGATACGCAGTATTTT	CASSSTRSGTDTQYF
TRBV18	-	TRBD2	TRBJ2-1	TGTGCCAGCTCGCCTAGCGGCGACTACAATGAGCAGTTCTTC	CASSPSGDYNEQFF
TRBV9	-	TRBD1	TRBJ1-2	TGTGCCAGCAGCGGAACTGGGACAGGGGATCCCGAAAACTATGGCTACACCTTC	CASSGTGTGDPENYGYTF
TRBV28	-	TRBD1	TRBJ2-7	TGTGCCGCGACTACAGGACAGGGCACGTACGAGCAGTACTTC	CAATTGQGTYEQYF
TRBV11-1	few	-	TRBJ1-1	TGTGCCAGCAGCACGGCCGACAGGAACACTGAAGCTTTCTTT	CASSTADRNTEAFF
TRBV7-6	-	-	TRBJ2-7	TGTGCCAGCAGCTTAACGTCTGGGGGCTCCTACGAGCAGTACTTC	CASSLTSGGSYEQYF
TRBV6-1	-	TRBD2	TRBJ2-3	TGTGCCAGCAGTGAAGCTAGCGGGTCCACAGATACGCAGTATTTT	CASSEASGSTDTQYF
TRBV6-5	-	-	TRBJ2-1	TGTGCCAGCAGTTACACAATTATGGGCTCTGCGGGTGAGCAGTTCTTC	CASSYTIMGSAGEQFF
TRBV29-1	medium-sized	TRBD2	TRBJ2-7	TGCAGCGCACTAGCGGGAAACTCCTACGAGCAGTACTTC	CSALAGNSYEQYF
TRBV3-1/TRBV3-2	-	TRBD2	TRBJ2-2	TGTGCCAGCAGCCATATACCGGGACTAAAAACCGGGGAGCTGTTTTTT	CASSHIPGLKTGELFF
TRBV5-4	-	-	TRBJ2-5	TGTGCCAGCAGCTCGGGGGGCGGTGGCGGAGGCCAAGAGACCCAGTACTTC	CASSSGGGGGGQETQYF
TRBV5-1	-	-	TRBJ2-5	TGCGCCAGCGCGCGGGCGGGGGAGACCCAGTACTTC	CASARAGETQYF
TRBV10-2	-	-	TRBJ2-2	TGCGCCAGCTGGGATGGGGGCGGGGAGCTGTTTTTT	CASWDGGGELFF
TRBV7-2	-	-	TRBJ2-7	TGTGCCAGCAGCCCCGGAGGGTTTAACTCCGAGCAGTACTTC	CASSPGGFNSEQYF
TRBV5-6	-	-	TRBJ1-3	TGTGCCAGCAGCTTGGAACAGGGTCCCGTCTACACCATATATTTT	CASSLEQGPVYTIYF
TRBV7-9	-	TRBD1	TRBJ2-7	TGTGCCAGCAGCCTATGGGACAGGGGCTACGAGCAGTACTTC	CASSLWDRGYEQYF
TRBV28	-	-	TRBJ1-1	TGTGCCACCCGAAGGGCGGGTACTGAAGCTTTCTTT	CATRRAGTEAFF
TRBV12-5	-	-	TRBJ1-1	TGTGCTAGTGGCACAAGCACCGGGGCCGAAGCTTTCTTT	CASGTSTGAEAFF
TRBV7-9	once	TRBD1	TRBJ1-2	TGTGCCAGCAGCATAGTGACAGGGAACTATGGCTACACCTTC	CASSIVTGNYGYTF
TRBV19	-	-	TRBJ1-2	TGTGCCAGTACCAACAGCCCGAATGGCTACACCTTC	CASTNSPNGYTF
TRBV11-3	-	-	TRBJ2-3	TGTGCCAGCAGCCCCCGTCAACGTGCAGATACGCAGTATTTT	CASSPRQRADTQYF
TRBV7-2	-	-	TRBJ2-1	TGTGCCAGCAGCTCTGAGGCGGGACCCTACAATGAGCAGTTCTTC	CASSSEAGPYNEQFF
TRBV9	-	-	TRBJ2-6	TGTGCCAGCAGCGTGCGATGGGCGGCTGGGGCCAACGTCCTGACTTTC	CASSVRWAAGANVLTF
TRBV5-1	-	-	TRBJ1-4	TGCGCCAGCAGCTTAATAGGCGCAACTAATGAAAAACTGTTTTTT	CASSLIGATNEKLFF
TRBV5-1	once	-	TRBJ1-1	TGCGCCAGCAGCTATTGGGGACTTGAGGCAGAAGCTTTCTTT	CASSYWGLEAEAFF
TRBV7-6	-	TRBD2	TRBJ2-3	TGTGCCAGCAGCTTAGATCCTAGCGGCACTACGCAGTATTTT	CASSLDPSGTTQYF
TRBV5-8	-	-	TRBJ1-2	TGTGCCAGCACGTTACAGGACAATCTTCTTGGCTACACCTTC	CASTLQDNLLGYTF
TRBV11-1	-	-	TRBJ2-3	TGTGCCAGCAGCTTTGACGGTACAGATACGCAGTATTTT	CASSFDGTDTQYF
TRBV4-1	-	TRBD1	TRBJ1-2	TGCGCCAGCAGCCAGAGGGGGCTGGAGGGCTACACCTTC	CASSQRGLEGYTF
TRBV18	-	-	TRBJ2-3	TGTGCCAGCTCACCAAGGCTAGCCGGAGGAGATACGCAGTATTTT	CASSPRLAGGDTQYF
TRBV24-1	once	-	TRBJ2-1	TGTGCCACCAGTGATACGGACGATGAGCAGTTCTTC	CATSDTDDEQFF
TRBV12-3/TRBV12-4	-	-	TRBJ2-1	TGTGCCAGCGCTTGGGTTAATGAGCAGTTCTTC	CASAWVNEQFF
TRBV5-1	-	-	TRBJ1-1	TGCGCCAGCAGCTTGGGGAATACAGCGAACACTGAAGCTTTCTTT	CASSLGNTANTEAFF
TRBV2	-	-	TRBJ1-2	TGTGCCAGCAGTGTTGGGGGTAGCGAAAACTATGGCTACACCTTC	CASSVGGSENYGYTF
TRBV12-3/TRBV12-4	few	-	TRBJ1-1	TGTGCCAGCAGCATGTTCAACGATGAAGCTTTCTTT	CASSMFNDEAFF
TRBV7-2	-	TRBD1	TRBJ2-5	TGTGCCAGCAGCGCCCGGACAGGGACGGAGACCCAGTACTTC	CASSARTGTETQYF
TRBV6-5	-	-	TRBJ2-7	TGTGCCAGCAGCTCCCGGGAAGGGGAGCAGTACTTC	CASSSREGEQYF
TRBV11-3	-	TRBD2	TRBJ2-2	TGTGCCAGCAGCCCAGCCGGCCTAGCGGGCGGGGAGCTGTTTTTT	CASSPAGLAGGELFF
TRBV6-6	-	-	TRBJ1-6	TGTGCCAGCAGTTACCCGGGAAGGAATTCACCCCTCCACTTT	CASSYPGRNSPLHF
TRBV24-1	-	-	TRBJ1-2	TGTGCCACCAGTGTTACTCAGGGAAATGGCTACACCTTC	CATSVTQGNGYTF
TRBV28	-	-	TRBJ2-1	TGTGCCATCGACGGTCGCGCAGGAGAAGCCTACAATGAGCAGTTCTTC	CAIDGRAGEAYNEQFF
TRBV10-3	few	-	TRBJ1-5	TGTGCCATCAGTGAGTTGCTTTCGGATGGGGTAGTTTTGATTATACGAGGAGGGGCCGTACAGCATTTT	CAISELLSDGVVLIIRGGAVQHF
TRBV5-5	-	-	TRBJ2-5	TGTGCCAGCAGGATTTCTAGGGTGAGGCCTCAAGAGACCCAGTACTTC	CASRISRVRPQETQYF
TRBV5-4	-	TRBD2	TRBJ2-7	TGTGCCAGCAGCTTGCAGCGGGGGGGATACGAGCAGTACTTC	CASSLQRGGYEQYF
TRBV27	-	-	TRBJ2-5	TGTGCCAGCAGTTTGAGGGTGAGGGGAGAGACCCAGTACTTC	CASSLRVRGETQYF
TRBV30	-	-	TRBJ2-1	TGTGCCTGGAATCCCCGGTTGTGGAGGGACGACAATGAGCAGTTCTTC	CAWNPRLWRDDNEQFF
TRBV27	-	TRBD1	TRBJ2-1	TGTGCCAGCAGTAAGGGACAGGGAAAAGGCTATGAGCAGTTCTTC	CASSKGQGKGYEQFF